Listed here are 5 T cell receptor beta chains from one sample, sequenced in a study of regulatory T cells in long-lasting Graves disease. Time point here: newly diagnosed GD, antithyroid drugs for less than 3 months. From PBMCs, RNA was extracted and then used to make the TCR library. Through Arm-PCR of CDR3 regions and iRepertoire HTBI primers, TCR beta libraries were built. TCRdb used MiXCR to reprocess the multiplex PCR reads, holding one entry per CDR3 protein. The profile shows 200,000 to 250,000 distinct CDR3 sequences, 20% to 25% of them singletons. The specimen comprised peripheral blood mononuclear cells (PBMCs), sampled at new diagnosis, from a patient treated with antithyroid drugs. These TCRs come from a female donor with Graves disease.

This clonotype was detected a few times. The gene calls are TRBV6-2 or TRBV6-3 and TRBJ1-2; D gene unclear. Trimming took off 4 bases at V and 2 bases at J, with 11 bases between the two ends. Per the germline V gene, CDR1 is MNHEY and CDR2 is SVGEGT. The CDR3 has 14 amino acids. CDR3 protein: CASSSSGSNYGYTF. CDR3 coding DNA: TGTGCCAGCAGTTCATCTGGGTCCAACTATGGCTACACCTTC.

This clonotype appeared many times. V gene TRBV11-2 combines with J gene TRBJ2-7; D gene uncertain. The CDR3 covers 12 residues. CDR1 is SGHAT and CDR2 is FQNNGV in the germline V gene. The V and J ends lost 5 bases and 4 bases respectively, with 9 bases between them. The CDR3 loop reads CASSRDAYEQYF. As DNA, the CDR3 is TGTGCCAGCAGCCGCGACGCGTACGAGCAGTACTTC.

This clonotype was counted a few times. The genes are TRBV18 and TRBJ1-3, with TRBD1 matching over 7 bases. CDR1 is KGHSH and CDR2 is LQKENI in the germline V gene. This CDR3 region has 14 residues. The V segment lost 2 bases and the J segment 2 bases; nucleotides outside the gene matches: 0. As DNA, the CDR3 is TGTGCCAGCTCACCAGACAGGGCTGGAAACACCATATATTTT. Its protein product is CASSPDRAGNTIYF.

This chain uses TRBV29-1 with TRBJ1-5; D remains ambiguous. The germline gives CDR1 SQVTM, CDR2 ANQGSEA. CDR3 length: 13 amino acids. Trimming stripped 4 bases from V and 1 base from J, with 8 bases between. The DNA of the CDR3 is TGCAGCGTTGCCAAGGACAGCAATCAGCCCCAGCATTTT. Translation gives CSVAKDSNQPQHF. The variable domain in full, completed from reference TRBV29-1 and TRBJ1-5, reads SAVISQKPSRDICQRGTSLTIQCQVDSQVTMMFWYRQQPGQSLTLIATANQGSEATYESGFVIDKFPISRPNLTFSTLTVSNMSPEDSSIYLCSVAKDSNQPQHFGDGTRLSIL.

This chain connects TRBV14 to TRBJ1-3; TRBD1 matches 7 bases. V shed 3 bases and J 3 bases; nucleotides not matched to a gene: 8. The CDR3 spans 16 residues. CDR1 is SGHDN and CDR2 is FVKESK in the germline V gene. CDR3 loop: CASSQGQLVIGNTIYF. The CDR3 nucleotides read TGTGCCAGCAGCCAGGGACAGCTCGTCATTGGAAACACCATATATTTT. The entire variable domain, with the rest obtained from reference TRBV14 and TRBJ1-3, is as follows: EAGVTQFPSHSVIEKGQTVTLRCDPISGHDNLYWYRRVMGKEIKFLLHFVKESKQDESGMPNNRFLAERTGGTYSTLKVQPAELEDSGVYFCASSQGQLVIGNTIYFGEGSWLTVV.